The text below deals with one T cell receptor (beta chain). Looked up from germline, CDR1 is MDHEN and CDR2 is SYDVKM. Trimming removed 2 bases at V and 1 base at J, with 11 bases between. This CDR3 region has 15 residues. The data originate from a study of spatial heterogeneity in lung cancer. TCRdb fed the 5' RACE reads into MiXCR, producing one record per CDR3 protein. Among tens of thousands of distinct CDR3 sequences listed, approximately 12% were seen once. Time point of the sample: sample taken at primary tumor resection. Sequencing was performed on whole RNA extracted from tumor and nontumor lung tissue, or from frozen PBMC, and the material was left unsorted.

The sequence was obtained from a male donor with early-stage non-small cell lung cancer. The specimen was PBMCs, collected at surgery. The V and J genes are TRBV28 and TRBJ1-1, with D possibly matching TRBD1 (6 bases). This chain's CDR3 is CASSLGGQRNTEAFF. Here the CDR3 DNA reads TGTGCCAGCAGTTTAGGGGGACAAAGGAACACTGAAGCTTTCTTT.